Below are 7 T cell receptor beta chains sequenced from a single sample in a study of shared clonotypes between healthy human individuals. Repertoires were generated with immunoSEQ multiplex PCR, while TCRdb's copy carries only in-frame clones and drops some. The profile shows about 500,000 clones, 60% to 80% of them singletons. Sequences were obtained from PBMCs. These receptors all come from a middle-aged woman in good health. Some clones in this sample may be carry-over from other donors' samples.

The chain joins TRBV7-2 to TRBJ2-7, with 12 bases matching TRBD2. From germline, CDR1 is SGHTA and CDR2 FQGNSA. The CDR3 spans 14 residues. J lost 4 bases, V lost 2 bases, and 0 bases had no gene match. CDR3 sequence reads: CASSLLAGGYEQYF. The CDR3 coding sequence is TGTGCCAGCAGCTTACTAGCGGGAGGGTACGAGCAGTACTTC.

This clone was detected once. This chain links TRBV19 with TRBJ2-1; D gene ambiguous. This CDR3 spans 11 amino acids. The germline gives CDR1 LNHDA, CDR2 SQIVND (reference sequence). V gave up 6 bases and J gave up 3 bases, with 3 bases separating them. The CDR3 loop is CASSHYNEQFF. In DNA form, the CDR3 reads TGTGCCAGTAGCCACTACAATGAGCAGTTCTTC.

Concerning this clone itself: A far larger clone is one nucleotide away, so this likely arose from a read error. The V gene is TRBV30, the J gene TRBJ2-7, with 12 bases matching TRBD2. CDR3 length: 14 amino acids. Germline CDR1 GTSNPN, CDR2 SVGIG (reference sequence). Germline trimming cut 8 bases from V and 3 bases from J; bases unmatched to any gene: 8. CDR3 DNA: TGTGCCCGGACTGCACTAGCGGGAGGCTACGAGCAGTACTTC. It encodes CARTALAGGYEQYF.

The V and J genes are TRBV10-1 and TRBJ1-2; D is uncertain. The CDR3 is 16 amino acids. Trimming stripped 8 bases from V and 4 bases from J, with 23 bases between. In germline, CDR1 is WNHNN, CDR2 SYGVQD (reference sequence). The CDR3 DNA reads as TGCGCCAGCCGTGGAGGTGTAGCCAGCCTGGGCTATGGCTACACCTTC. It yields the protein CASRGGVASLGYGYTF.

V and J are TRBV4-2 and TRBJ2-1, with 9 bases identical to TRBD2. CDR3 length equals 15 residues. The germline CDR1 and CDR2 sequences are LGHNA and YNFKEQ. Trimming removed 0 bases from V and 10 bases from J; junction bases left unmatched: 7. The CDR3 nucleotides read TGTGCCAGCAGCCAAGAAGGCGGGGGGGCACGGGAGCAGTTCTTC. Its protein is CASSQEGGGAREQFF.

The chain joins TRBV30 to TRBJ1-1; D is possibly TRBD1 (5 bases). The CDR3 consists of 13 residues. V gave up 3 bases and J gave up 3 bases, with 11 bases separating them. Germline values: CDR1 GTSNPN, CDR2 SVGIG (reference sequence). The CDR3 is CAWRSGWDTEAFF. The CDR3, as DNA: TGTGCCTGGAGGTCAGGGTGGGACACTGAAGCTTTCTTT.

The chain is built from TRBV7-2 and TRBJ1-2; TRBD1 aligns across 10 bases. This CDR3 has 17 amino acids. Losses at the gene ends were 5 bases for V and 4 bases for J; bases not matched to a gene: 13. Germline CDR1 and CDR2: SGHTA and FQGNSA. CDR3 loop: CASSAGTGEGRRYGYTF. For the CDR3, the DNA is TGTGCCAGCAGCGCTGGGACAGGGGAAGGCCGCCGCTATGGCTACACCTTC.